Sequencing of this T cell receptor (beta chain) was carried out in a study of T cells after yellow fever vaccination. There are many counts of this clonotype. Germline assignment: CDR1 SGHVS and CDR2 FQNEAQ. The CDR3 runs 15 residues. The V gene lost 4 bases and the J gene lost 2 bases, with 13 bases spanning the gap. TCRdb re-called the 5' RACE reads with MiXCR, one entry per CDR3 protein. The profile shows about 310,000 distinct CDR3 sequences, roughly 4% of them singletons. This chain uses TRBV7-8 with TRBJ2-3; the D gene is possibly TRBD2 (7 bases). The receptor comes from a man younger than 35 who received the YFV17D yellow fever vaccine. Sequences were derived from PBMCs, sampled on the day of the yellow fever booster vaccination. The CDR3 spells CASSSWGGTTDTQYF. CDR3 sequence (DNA): TGTGCCAGCAGCTCTTGGGGGGGCACCACAGATACGCAGTATTTT.